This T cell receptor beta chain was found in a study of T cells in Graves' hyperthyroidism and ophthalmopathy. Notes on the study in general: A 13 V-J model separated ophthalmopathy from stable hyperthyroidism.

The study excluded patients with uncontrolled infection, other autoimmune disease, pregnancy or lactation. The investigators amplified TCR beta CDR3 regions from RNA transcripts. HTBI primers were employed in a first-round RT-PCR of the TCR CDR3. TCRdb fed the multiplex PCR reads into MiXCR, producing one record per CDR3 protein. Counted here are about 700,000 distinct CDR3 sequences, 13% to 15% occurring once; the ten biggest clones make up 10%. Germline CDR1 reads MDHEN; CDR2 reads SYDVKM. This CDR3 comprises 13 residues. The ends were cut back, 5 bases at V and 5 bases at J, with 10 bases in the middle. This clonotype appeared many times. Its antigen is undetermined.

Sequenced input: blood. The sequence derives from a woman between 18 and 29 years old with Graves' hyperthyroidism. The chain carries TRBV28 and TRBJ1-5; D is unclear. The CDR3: CASSTNIDQPQHF. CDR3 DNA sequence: TGTGCCAGCAGTACTAACATAGATCAGCCCCAGCATTTT.